Presented here are 27 T cell receptor beta chains from one specimen sequenced in a study of blood T cell repertoires in COVID-19. The method was immunoSEQ multiplex PCR; TCRdb's version includes in-frame clones alone and lacks a portion of them. This table has around 250,000 clones, around 84% appearing once. The sequenced material came from PBMCs or T cells enriched from blood (not recorded which). These receptors were collected from a woman aged 45-65 years who had been exposed to COVID-19.

The V and J genes are TRBV2 and TRBJ2-2; D perhaps matches TRBD2 (5 bases). The CDR3 has 15 residues. Trimming took off 8 bases at V and 0 bases at J, with 13 bases between the two ends. Germline V gene data show CDR1 as SNHLY and CDR2 as FYNNEI. As DNA, the CDR3 is TGTGCCAGCCGACGGGATCAGTCGAACACCGGGGAGCTGTTTTTT. This codes for CASRRDQSNTGELFF. The whole variable domain, remainder taken from reference TRBV2 and TRBJ2-2, is EPEVTQTPSHQVTQMGQEVILRCVPISNHLYFYWYRQILGQKVEFLVSFYNNEISEKSEIFDDQFSVERPDGSNFTLKIRSTKLEDSAMYFCASRRDQSNTGELFFGEGSRLTVL.

The chain uses TRBV7-9 and TRBJ1-1, with 9 positions matching TRBD1. The CDR3 contains 13 residues. CDR1 is SEHNR, CDR2 FQNEAQ, per germline (reference sequence). Trimming took 6 bases from V and 9 from J; bases not matched to a gene: 8. The CDR3 sequence: CASRPTGGDKAFF. The CDR3 DNA sequence: TGTGCCAGCAGGCCTACAGGGGGCGATAAAGCTTTCTTT.

This sequence joins TRBV10-2 and TRBJ1-1; D remains unclear. The V gene lost 8 bases and the J gene lost 4 bases, with 11 bases spanning the gap. The CDR3 contains 12 residues. Germline loops: CDR1 WSHSY, CDR2 SAAADI. The CDR3 DNA reads TGCGCCAGCGGGCGGGTATCCACTGAAGCTTTCTTT. Protein: CASGRVSTEAFF.

This chain connects TRBV18 to TRBJ1-5, with unresolved D. Germline V CDR1 and CDR2: KGHSH, LQKENI. CDR3 size: 13 residues. Between the trimmed V and J ends, which lost 3 bases and 7 bases, there was a span of 10 bases. In DNA, the CDR3 is TGTGCCAGCTCACCGGCCGGCGGACAGCCCCAGCATTTT. Its protein product is CASSPAGGQPQHF.

The chain recombines TRBV9 with TRBJ2-3, with 7 bases matching TRBD2. Germline values: CDR1 SGDLS, CDR2 YYNGEE. This CDR3 is built from 14 residues. V lost 3 bases, J lost 5 bases, and 6 bases stayed unmatched. CDR3 sequence: CASSASGERDTQYF. CDR3 nucleotides: TGTGCCAGCAGCGCCAGCGGGGAGAGAGATACGCAGTATTTT. The full variable domain, in which reference TRBV9 and TRBJ2-3 provide the parts outside the CDR3, is DSGVTQTPKHLITATGQRVTLRCSPRSGDLSVYWYQQSLDQGLQFLIQYYNGEERAKGNILERFSAQQFPDLHSELNLSSLELGDSALYFCASSASGERDTQYFGPGTRLTVL.

The chain uses TRBV6-5 and TRBJ1-2, with 10 positions matching TRBD1. CDR3 length: 14 amino acids. Germline V CDR1 and CDR2: MNHEY, SVGAGI. The trim removed 6 bases at V and 4 bases at J, leaving 5 bases unmatched. This CDR3 reads CASSPGDRGYGYTF. The CDR3 bases are TGTGCCAGCAGCCCAGGGGACAGGGGCTATGGCTACACCTTC.

The V and J genes are TRBV10-3 and TRBJ1-1; perhaps TRBD1 as D (6 bases). The CDR3 runs to 14 residues. Trimming left V 6 bases short and J 1 base short, with 12 bases between. Per germline, CDR1 ENHRY and CDR2 SYGVKD. CDR3 region: CAIRLQGENTEAFF. Written as DNA, the CDR3 is TGTGCCATCAGATTACAGGGTGAGAACACTGAAGCTTTCTTT.

This chain connects TRBV2 to TRBJ1-1, with 10 bases lining up with TRBD1. V lost 11 bases and J lost 1; bases outside the gene matches: 4. CDR3 length equals 13 residues. Per germline, CDR1 SNHLY and CDR2 FYNNEI. CDR3 amino acids: CAGTGAANTEAFF. Here the CDR3 DNA reads TGTGCCGGGACAGGGGCCGCGAACACTGAAGCTTTCTTT.

The chain employs TRBV27 and TRBJ2-5; possibly TRBD1 for D (5 bases). Trimming removed 2 bases from V and 2 bases from J, with 12 bases in between. Looked up from germline, CDR1 is MNHEY and CDR2 is SMNVEV (reference sequence). The CDR3 is 15 residues long. The CDR3 DNA follows: TGTGCCAGCAGTTTACAGGGTTATGGGCAAGAGACCCAGTACTTC. Amino acids: CASSLQGYGQETQYF.

The chain is built from TRBV3-1 (or the pseudogene TRBV3-2) and TRBJ1-4; a weak D match, TRBD1 (6 bases). Germline V lookup: CDR1 LGHDT, CDR2 YNNKEL (reference sequence). The V and J ends lost 4 bases and 4 bases respectively, with 16 bases between them. There are 16 residues in the CDR3. As DNA, the CDR3 is TGTGCCAGCAGCCTTCCAGCCGGGACAAATAATGAAAAACTGTTTTTT. This codes for CASSLPAGTNNEKLFF.

The chain combines TRBV21-1 with TRBJ1-1. TRBV21-1 is an annotated pseudogene. The CDR3 consists of 13 residues. In DNA form, the CDR3 reads TGTGCCAGCAGCTCCCCCCCGACGGGTGAAGCTTTCTTT. Translated: CASSSPPTGEAFF.

This clone was seen a few times. The chain has TRBV6-5 and TRBJ2-6, with no clear D. CDR1 and CDR2 (germline): MNHEY, SVGAGI. V lost 6 bases, J lost 1 base, and 10 bases lay in between. There are 15 residues in the CDR3. CDR3 sequence (DNA): TGTGCCAGCAGGGGCAGTCCTTCTGGGGCCAACGTCCTGACTTTC. Its translation is CASRGSPSGANVLTF.

The rearrangement links TRBV23-1 to TRBJ1-5, with TRBD1 identical over 7 bases. TRBV23-1 is an open reading frame whose function is uncertain. This CDR3 is built from 18 residues. J was trimmed by 4 bases and V by 1 base; bases with no gene match: 13. CDR3 sequence (DNA): TGCGCCAGCAGTCAATGGGGCGGGACAGAATGGGTGAATCAGCCCCAGCATTTT. Translation: CASSQWGGTEWVNQPQHF.

This chain joins TRBV9 and TRBJ1-1; D is undetermined. In germline, CDR1 is SGDLS, CDR2 YYNGEE. The CDR3 loop spans 12 amino acids. Trimming shortened V by 3 bases and J by 7 bases, and 10 bases separated the two germline ends. CDR3 DNA: TGTGCCAGCAGCGCCGGTAATGATGAAGCTTTCTTT. Its translation is CASSAGNDEAFF.

CDR3 DNA: TGTGCTAGTGGTTTGGTAGGGGTGGGCCCCTTTAACACTGAAGCTTTCTTT. Translating gives CASGLVGVGPFNTEAFF. V and J are TRBV12-5 and TRBJ1-1; tentatively, D is TRBD1 (5 bases). The CDR3 is 17 amino acids. V dropped 0 bases and J dropped 2 bases, with 16 bases sitting between them. Germline CDR1 LGHNT, CDR2 FRNRAP.

The genes are TRBV18 and TRBJ1-6; 10 bases are a match to TRBD1. CDR1 KGHSH and CDR2 LQKENI come from the germline V gene. The J segment lost 7 bases and the V segment lost 6 bases, leaving 6 bases of the junction unmatched. This CDR3 region has 15 residues. Here the CDR3 DNA reads TGTGCCAGCTCGAATGGACAGGGGGGAAATTCACCCCTCCACTTT. Protein sequence: CASSNGQGGNSPLHF. The variable domain in full, with the rest retrieved from reference TRBV18 and TRBJ1-6, is NAGVMQNPRHLVRRRGQEARLRCSPMKGHSHVYWYRQLPEEGLKFMVYLQKENIIDESGMPKERFSAEFPKEGPSILRIQQVVRGDSAAYFCASSNGQGGNSPLHFGNGTRLTVT.

The rearrangement joins TRBV24-1 to TRBJ2-3, with D possibly matching TRBD2 (5 bases). The V and J ends lost 4 bases and 0 bases respectively, with 13 bases between them. CDR3 length: 16 amino acids. The germline V gene encodes CDR1 KGHDR and CDR2 SFDVKD. The CDR3 DNA is TGTGCCACCAGTGAGTCGGGGAAACCAAGCACAGATACGCAGTATTTT. This encodes CATSESGKPSTDTQYF.

The V and J genes are TRBV11-2 and TRBJ2-2, with 7 positions matching TRBD2. The CDR3 runs to 13 residues. Germline CDR1 SGHAT, CDR2 FQNNGV. Trimming removed 7 bases from V and 7 bases from J; junction bases left unmatched: 6. In DNA, the CDR3 is TGTGCCAGCAACGGCGGGGGTGGCGGGGAGCTGTTTTTT. Amino acid sequence: CASNGGGGGELFF.

This chain uses TRBV7-2 with TRBJ2-5, with D unclear. Trimming removed 5 bases at V and 5 bases at J, with 6 bases between. The length of the CDR3 is 11 residues. CDR1 and CDR2 (germline): SGHTA, FQGNSA. The CDR3 here is CASSPLETQYF. The CDR3 region has the DNA TGTGCCAGCAGCCCCTTGGAGACCCAGTACTTC.

This clone came up once. V is TRBV12-3 or TRBV12-4 and J is TRBJ2-1; the D gene is possibly TRBD1 (5 bases). The ends were cut back, 5 bases at V and 9 bases at J, with 11 bases in the middle. This CDR3 comprises 12 residues. CDR3 region: CASSGPQGEQFF. Written as DNA, the CDR3 is TGTGCCAGCAGTGGCCCTCAGGGTGAGCAGTTCTTC.

This chain links TRBV6-2 or TRBV6-3 with TRBJ2-7, with 8 positions matching TRBD2. CDR1 is MNHEY, CDR2 SVGEGT, per germline. The CDR3 is 13 residues long. V was clipped by 6 bases and J by 3 bases; unmatched bases: 4. This chain's CDR3 is CASSRGGVYEQYF. CDR3 coding DNA: TGTGCCAGCAGCCGGGGGGGAGTCTACGAGCAGTACTTC.

The V call is TRBV9, the J call TRBJ2-7; weak D call: TRBD2 (7 bases). The CDR3 sequence is 14 residues long. The V end was cut by 2 bases, the J end by 2 bases, with 11 bases between. Per germline, CDR1 SGDLS and CDR2 YYNGEE. The CDR3 reads CASSVGGQPYEQYF. The CDR3 DNA follows: TGTGCCAGCAGCGTGGGGGGGCAACCCTACGAGCAGTACTTC. The whole variable domain, filled in from reference TRBV9 and TRBJ2-7, reads DSGVTQTPKHLITATGQRVTLRCSPRSGDLSVYWYQQSLDQGLQFLIQYYNGEERAKGNILERFSAQQFPDLHSELNLSSLELGDSALYFCASSVGGQPYEQYFGPGTRLTVT.

CDR3 DNA sequence: TGTGCCAGCTCACAGATAAGAGGGGGCATGGACAATGAGCAGTTCTTC. Residues: CASSQIRGGMDNEQFF. V and J are TRBV18 and TRBJ2-1, with TRBD1 matching 7 bases. This CDR3 is 16 amino acids long. Germline V gives CDR1 KGHSH, CDR2 LQKENI. The V and J ends lost 4 bases and 5 bases, in that order; junction bases with no gene match: 11.

Here the CDR3 reads CASSFLSIWTRSYNEQFF. CDR3 DNA: TGTGCCAGCAGCTTCCTATCAATCTGGACTCGCTCCTACAATGAGCAGTTCTTC. The rearrangement joins TRBV7-2 to TRBJ2-1; the D gene is possibly TRBD2 (5 bases). The length of the CDR3 is 18 residues. CDR1 SGHTA and CDR2 FQGNSA come from the germline V gene. V dropped 3 bases and J dropped 0 bases, with 18 bases sitting between them. The whole variable domain, filled in from reference TRBV7-2 and TRBJ2-1, reads GAGVSQSPSNKVTEKGKDVELRCDPISGHTALYWYRQSLGQGLEFLIYFQGNSAPDKSGLPSDRFSAERTGGSVSTLTIQRTQQEDSAVYLCASSFLSIWTRSYNEQFFGPGTRLTVL.

This rearrangement joins TRBV7-8 to TRBJ2-7, with 10 bases matching TRBD2. This CDR3 has 16 amino acids. Trimming removed 0 bases from V and 2 bases from J; junction bases left unmatched: 4. Germline CDR1 is SGHVS and CDR2 is FQNEAQ. CDR3 in DNA: TGTGCCAGCAGCTTAGCTAGCGGGGGGTTAACCTACGAGCAGTACTTC. Encoded protein: CASSLASGGLTYEQYF. Combining the CDR3 with reference TRBV7-8 and TRBJ2-7 gives the whole variable domain GAGVSQSPRYKVAKRGQDVALRCDPISGHVSLFWYQQALGQGPEFLTYFQNEAQLDKSGLPSDRFFAERPEGSVSTLKIQRTQQEDSAVYLCASSLASGGLTYEQYFGPGTRLTVT.

In this sample, this clone turned up once. The gene calls are TRBV5-1 and TRBJ1-3; the match to TRBD1 covers 10 bases. The CDR3 loop spans 16 amino acids. Germline CDR1 SGHRS, CDR2 YFSETQ. V trimming: 3 bases; J trimming: 0 bases; junction bases outside the gene matches: 3. The CDR3 sequence: CASSSRTGGSGNTIYF. The CDR3 DNA is TGCGCCAGCAGCTCAAGGACAGGGGGCTCTGGAAACACCATATATTTT. Looking up the rest from reference TRBV5-1 and TRBJ1-3 gives the full variable domain: KAGVTQTPRYLIKTRGQQVTLSCSPISGHRSVSWYQQTPGQGLQFLFEYFSETQRNKGNFPGRFSGRQFSNSRSEMNVSTLELGDSALYLCASSSRTGGSGNTIYFGEGSWLTVV.

Only one count was recorded for this clone. Different DNA sequences within this sample yield the same CDR3. The rearrangement uses TRBV18 and TRBJ1-5, with 7 bases matching TRBD1. Per germline, CDR1 KGHSH and CDR2 LQKENI. V shed 6 bases, J shed 3 bases, and the junction held 5 bases outside the gene matches. The CDR3 consists of 14 residues. CDR3 nucleotides: TGTGCCAGCTCTCTAGACAGGGTCAATCAGCCCCAGCATTTT. Translating gives CASSLDRVNQPQHF.